This T cell receptor beta chain appears in the sequencing data of a study of T cell responses to AZD1222 COVID-19 vaccine. General study points: Reportedly, close to half of spike-specific TCRs are directed against unmutated variant regions. Only after the peak T cell response were repertoires sampled. Two AZD1222 administrations were followed by greater Spike-specific TCR breadth and depth.

Sequencing was performed with immunoSEQ multiplex PCR; in TCRdb, only in-frame clones are kept and a portion is missing. The sample shows about 180,000 clones, more than 75% of them seen only once. Of note for this clone: Antigen specificity is unknown.

CDR3 length: 13 amino acids. The germline V gene encodes CDR1 MNHEY and CDR2 SVGAGI. Trimming pared 5 bases from V and 3 bases from J, leaving 11 bases between. The chain carries TRBV6-5 and TRBJ2-7; D call uncertain. The material was peripheral blood, obtained 28 days after the second AZD1222 dose. This TCR derives from an adult who received the AZD1222 COVID-19 vaccine. In DNA, the CDR3 is TGTGCCAGCAGTCGGGCCTACAACTACGAGCAGTACTTC. Residues: CASSRAYNYEQYF.